The entry below gives a single T cell receptor (beta chain) sequence along with its context. Its specificity is not known. Profiled with immunoSEQ multiplex PCR; TCRdb holds only in-frame clones, not every one. The sample has about 20,000 clones, 94% seen once; the top ten hold roughly 6.7%. V was clipped by 0 bases and J by 0 bases, with 6 bases between them. Looked up from germline, CDR1 is SGHRS and CDR2 is YFSETQ. The CDR3 spans 15 residues. The sample belongs to a study of brain T cells in children with intractable seizures. General study results and limits: Absence of clones before surgery may stem from lower sequencing depth. HCMV serostatus was not known, and viral specificity came from CDR3 similarity only.

Only cases whose brain tissue showed the highest T cell transcript signatures were sequenced. The V gene is TRBV5-1, the J gene TRBJ2-2; D unclear. This sequence was found in a boy between 10 and 17 years old with focal cortical dysplasia and intractable seizures. The sample was peripheral blood, taken at surgery. CDR3 DNA sequence: TGCGCCAGCAGCTTGGCGCTTCCGAACACCGGGGAGCTGTTTTTT. Protein sequence: CASSLALPNTGELFF. Filled out from reference TRBV5-1 and TRBJ2-2, the complete variable domain reads KAGVTQTPRYLIKTRGQQVTLSCSPISGHRSVSWYQQTPGQGLQFLFEYFSETQRNKGNFPGRFSGRQFSNSRSEMNVSTLELGDSALYLCASSLALPNTGELFFGEGSRLTVL.